Following are 4 T cell receptor beta chains from one sample sequenced in a study of blood T cell repertoires in COVID-19. Sequencing used immunoSEQ multiplex PCR; TCRdb keeps in-frame clones, though not all of them. The profile shows 95,000 to 100,000 clones, approximately 84% of them singletons. The sample comprised peripheral blood. The receptors here all came from a human donor in a cohort sampled during active COVID-19.

V usage is TRBV3-1 (or the pseudogene TRBV3-2) and J usage is TRBJ2-5; 11 positions agree with TRBD2. Germline CDR1 LGHDT, CDR2 YNNKEL (reference sequence). Unmatched junction bases numbered 8, after V lost 4 bases and J lost 4 bases. The CDR3 is made up of 16 amino acids. The CDR3 DNA sequence: TGTGCCAGCAGCCCCTTAGCGGGGGGGCCGGGAGAGACCCAGTACTTC. This codes for CASSPLAGGPGETQYF.

The chain uses TRBV6-5 and TRBJ1-5; 7 bases are shared with TRBD1. With 5 bases clipped from V and 8 bases from J, the junction kept 6 bases outside the gene matches. From germline, CDR1 is MNHEY and CDR2 SVGAGI. The CDR3 contains 13 residues. CDR3 DNA: TGTGCCAGCAGTCTTGACAGGGATAAGCCCCAGCATTTT. Amino acids: CASSLDRDKPQHF.

This clone has only one observation. The J gene is TRBJ1-3, the V gene TRBV5-1; no clear D gene. The CDR3 is made up of 14 amino acids. Germline V gives CDR1 SGHRS, CDR2 YFSETQ. V shed 0 bases and J shed 5 bases, with 9 bases lying between them. The CDR3 here is CASSLDVTRNTIYF. The CDR3, as DNA: TGCGCCAGCAGCTTGGACGTGACAAGAAACACCATATATTTT.

The chain links TRBV28 to TRBJ2-7, with D hard to call. CDR3 length: 11 amino acids. Germline values: CDR1 MDHEN, CDR2 SYDVKM. The V gene lost 0 bases and the J gene lost 7 bases, with 4 bases spanning the gap. The CDR3 nucleotides read TGTGCCAGCAGTTTATGGGAGGAGCAGTACTTC. This encodes CASSLWEEQYF.